The entry that follows covers one T cell receptor beta chain sequence. The length of the CDR3 is 14 residues. Germline assignment: CDR1 SGHKS and CDR2 YYEKEE (reference sequence). Trimming removed 4 bases from V and 7 bases from J; junction bases left unmatched: 2. As processed by the authors: Amplification of reference gene primers provided the estimated nucleated cell counts. Libraries were prepared by immunoSEQ multiplex PCR; TCRdb keeps only in-frame clonotypes and omits some of them. Clone size and the V and J calls come from that table; the DNA yielded D and trimming. The table lists roughly 200,000 clones, over 75% of them singletons, with more than 3% in the top ten. The data were obtained in a study of blood T cell repertoires in COVID-19. Turning to the study itself: COVID-19 samples from acute and convalescent phases originated in the United States, Italy and Spain. PBMCs, B-cell-depleted T cells, or T cells provided the cDNA or gDNA that made up the material.

Sequenced input: peripheral blood. The rearrangement joins TRBV5-5 to TRBJ1-6; TRBD1 matches at 10 bases. This sequence was found in a man aged 55 to 70 with acute or convalescent COVID-19. The CDR3 protein is CASSVGQGNSPLHF. CDR3 coding DNA: TGTGCCAGCAGCGTGGGACAGGGGAATTCACCCCTCCACTTT.